This paragraph covers one T cell receptor (beta chain) sequence. The antigen remains unidentified. The sample originates from a study of Ad26.COV2.S vaccination and SARS-CoV-2 variants. Findings and limits, study-wide: Whether participants received vaccine or placebo, their non-spike TCR breadth was similar.

The treatment is: 15 to 20 received Ad26.COV2.S at low or high dose, single or two shots; roughly five received placebo; per-sample allocation not given. All samples were drawn on day 63, counting from the first vaccine or placebo injection. Cohort 1b enrolled adults aged 18-55 years in Boston. Profiling relied on immunoSEQ multiplex PCR, and the TCRdb table lists in-frame clones only, not all of them. The sample lists roughly 510,000 clones, around nine tenths occurring once. The V end was cut by 5 bases, the J end by 0 bases, with 12 bases between. This CDR3 is built from 15 residues. Germline CDR1 reads SGHAT; CDR2 reads FQNNGV.

The rearrangement joins TRBV11-2 to TRBJ2-3, with D possibly being TRBD2 (6 bases). This receptor was obtained from a person aged 18 to 65 who received the Ad26.COV2.S COVID-19 vaccine or a placebo. The source was peripheral blood, collected in a trial of Ad26.COV2.S vaccine versus placebo. The CDR3 spells CASSATSSSTDTQYF. CDR3 bases: TGTGCCAGCAGCGCTACTAGCTCTAGCACAGATACGCAGTATTTT. Using reference TRBV11-2 and TRBJ2-3 for the parts outside the CDR3, the full variable domain is EAGVAQSPRYKIIEKRQSVAFWCNPISGHATLYWYQQILGQGPKLLIQFQNNGVVDDSQLPKDRFSAERLKGVDSTLKIQPAKLEDSAVYLCASSATSSSTDTQYFGPGTRLTVL.